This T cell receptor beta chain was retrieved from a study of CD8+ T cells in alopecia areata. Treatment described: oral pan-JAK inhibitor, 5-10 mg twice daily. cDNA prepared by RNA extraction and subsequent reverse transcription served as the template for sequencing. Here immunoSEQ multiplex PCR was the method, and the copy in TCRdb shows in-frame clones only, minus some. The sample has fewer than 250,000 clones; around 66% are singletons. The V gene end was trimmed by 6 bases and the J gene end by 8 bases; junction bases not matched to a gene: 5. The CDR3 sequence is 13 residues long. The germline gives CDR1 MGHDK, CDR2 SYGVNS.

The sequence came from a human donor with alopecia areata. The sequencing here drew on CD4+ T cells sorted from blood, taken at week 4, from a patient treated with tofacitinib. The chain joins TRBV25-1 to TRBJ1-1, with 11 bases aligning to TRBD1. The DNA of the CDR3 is TGTGCCAGCAGCAGGACAGGGGGCTGGGAAGCTTTCTTT. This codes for CASSRTGGWEAFF.